This paragraph covers one T cell receptor (beta chain) sequence. Some clones are missing from TCRdb's copy, which holds only in-frame ones; the method was immunoSEQ multiplex PCR. This sample has under 200,000 clones, with about four fifths found just once. The CDR3 consists of 17 residues. Germline lookup yields CDR1 KGHSH and CDR2 LQKENI. Unmatched junction bases numbered 8, after V lost 0 bases and J lost 2 bases. This specimen comes from a study of blood T cell repertoires in COVID-19. The chain has TRBV18 and TRBJ2-5; 8 nucleotides line up with TRBD2. This receptor was identified in a man in his sixties or seventies with active or convalescent COVID-19. Sequencing used peripheral blood. In DNA, the CDR3 is TGTGCCAGCTCACCACCGAATAGCGGGGCGCTTCAAGAGACCCAGTACTTC. Translation gives CASSPPNSGALQETQYF.